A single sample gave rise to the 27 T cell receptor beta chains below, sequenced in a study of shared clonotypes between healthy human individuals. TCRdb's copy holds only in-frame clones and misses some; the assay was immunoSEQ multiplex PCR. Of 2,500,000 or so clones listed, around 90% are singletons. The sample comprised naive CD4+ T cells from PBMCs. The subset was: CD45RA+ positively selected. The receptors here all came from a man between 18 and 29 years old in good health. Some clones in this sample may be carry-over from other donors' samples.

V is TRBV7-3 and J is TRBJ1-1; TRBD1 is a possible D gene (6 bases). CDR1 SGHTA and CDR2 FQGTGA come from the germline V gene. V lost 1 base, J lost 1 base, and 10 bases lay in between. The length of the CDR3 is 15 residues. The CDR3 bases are TGTGCCAGCAGCTTAATGGGACACCCGAACACTGAAGCTTTCTTT. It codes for CASSLMGHPNTEAFF.

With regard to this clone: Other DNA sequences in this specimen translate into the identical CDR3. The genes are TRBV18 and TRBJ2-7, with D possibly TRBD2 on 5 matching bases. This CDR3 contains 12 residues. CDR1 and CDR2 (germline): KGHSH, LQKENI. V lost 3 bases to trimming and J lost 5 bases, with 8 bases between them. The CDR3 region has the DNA TGTGCCAGCTCACCGCTCGGGGACGAGCAGTACTTC. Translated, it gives CASSPLGDEQYF.

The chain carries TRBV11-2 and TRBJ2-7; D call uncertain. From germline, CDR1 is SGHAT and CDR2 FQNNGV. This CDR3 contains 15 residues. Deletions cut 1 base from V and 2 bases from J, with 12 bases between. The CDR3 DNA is TGTGCCAGCAGCTTAGGGCCAAGCGTCACCTACGAGCAGTACTTC. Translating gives CASSLGPSVTYEQYF.

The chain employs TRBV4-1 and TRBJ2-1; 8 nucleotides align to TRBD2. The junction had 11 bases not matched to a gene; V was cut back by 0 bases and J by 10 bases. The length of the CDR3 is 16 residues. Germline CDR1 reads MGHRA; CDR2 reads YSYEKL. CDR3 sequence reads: CASSQDHREGRKEQFF. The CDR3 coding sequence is TGCGCCAGCAGCCAAGATCACCGGGAGGGCCGCAAAGAGCAGTTCTTC.

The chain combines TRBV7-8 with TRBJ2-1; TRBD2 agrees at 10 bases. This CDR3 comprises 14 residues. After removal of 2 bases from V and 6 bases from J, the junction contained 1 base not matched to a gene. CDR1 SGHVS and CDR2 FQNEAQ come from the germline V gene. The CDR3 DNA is TGTGCCAGCAGCTTAACTAGCGGGATCAATGAGCAGTTCTTC. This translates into CASSLTSGINEQFF.

In DNA, the CDR3 is TGCGCCAGCAGCCAAGACGGGACTAGCGGGACTGAGCAGTTCTTC. As protein: CASSQDGTSGTEQFF. The rearrangement joins TRBV4-1 to TRBJ2-1; 13 bases are a match to TRBD2. The germline V gene has CDR1 MGHRA and CDR2 YSYEKL. Trimming took 0 bases from V and 9 from J; bases not matched to a gene: 2. The CDR3 runs 15 residues.

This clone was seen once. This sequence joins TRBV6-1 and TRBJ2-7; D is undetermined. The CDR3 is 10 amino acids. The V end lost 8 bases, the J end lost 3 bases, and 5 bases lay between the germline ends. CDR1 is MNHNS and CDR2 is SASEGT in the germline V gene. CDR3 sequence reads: CASSFYEQYF. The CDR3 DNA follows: TGTGCCAGCTCCTTCTACGAGCAGTACTTC.

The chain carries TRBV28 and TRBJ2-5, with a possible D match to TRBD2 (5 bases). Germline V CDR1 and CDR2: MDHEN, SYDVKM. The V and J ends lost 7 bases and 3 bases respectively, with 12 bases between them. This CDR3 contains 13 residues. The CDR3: CASITRGKETQYF. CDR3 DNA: TGTGCCAGCATTACACGGGGAAAAGAGACCCAGTACTTC.

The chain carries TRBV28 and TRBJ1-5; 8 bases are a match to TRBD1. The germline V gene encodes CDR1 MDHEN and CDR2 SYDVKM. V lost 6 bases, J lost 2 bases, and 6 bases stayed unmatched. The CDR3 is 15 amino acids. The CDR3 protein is CASSWDRWGNQPQHF. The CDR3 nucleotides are TGTGCCAGCAGCTGGGACAGGTGGGGCAATCAGCCCCAGCATTTT. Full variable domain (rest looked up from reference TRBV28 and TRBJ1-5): DVKVTQSSRYLVKRTGEKVFLECVQDMDHENMFWYRQDPGLGLRLIYFSYDVKMKEKGDIPEGYSVSREKKERFSLILESASTNQTSMYLCASSWDRWGNQPQHFGDGTRLSIL.

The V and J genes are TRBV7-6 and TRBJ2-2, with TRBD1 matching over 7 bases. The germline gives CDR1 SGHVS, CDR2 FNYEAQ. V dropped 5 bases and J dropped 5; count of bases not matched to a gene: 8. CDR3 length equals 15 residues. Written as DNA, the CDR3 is TGTGCCAGCAGCCCGCTACAGGGGTGGACCGGGGAGCTGTTTTTT. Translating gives CASSPLQGWTGELFF.

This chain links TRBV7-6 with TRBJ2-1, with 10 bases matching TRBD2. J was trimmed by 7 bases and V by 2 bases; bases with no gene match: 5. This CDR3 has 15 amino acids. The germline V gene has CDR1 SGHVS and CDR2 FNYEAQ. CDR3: CASSLLAGVRNEQFF. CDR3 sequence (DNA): TGTGCCAGCAGCTTACTAGCGGGAGTAAGAAATGAGCAGTTCTTC. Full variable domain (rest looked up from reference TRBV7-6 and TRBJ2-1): GAGVSQSPRYKVTKRGQDVALRCDPISGHVSLYWYRQALGQGPEFLTYFNYEAQQDKSGLPNDRFSAERPEGSISTLTIQRTEQRDSAMYRCASSLLAGVRNEQFFGPGTRLTVL.

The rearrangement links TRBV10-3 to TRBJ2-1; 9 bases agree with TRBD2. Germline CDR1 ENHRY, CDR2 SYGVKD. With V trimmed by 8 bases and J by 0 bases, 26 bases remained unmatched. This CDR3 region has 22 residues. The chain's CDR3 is CAIRVISGGASGARSSYNEQFF. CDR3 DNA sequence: TGTGCCATCCGAGTGATCTCTGGCGGTGCTAGCGGGGCCCGAAGCTCCTACAATGAGCAGTTCTTC.

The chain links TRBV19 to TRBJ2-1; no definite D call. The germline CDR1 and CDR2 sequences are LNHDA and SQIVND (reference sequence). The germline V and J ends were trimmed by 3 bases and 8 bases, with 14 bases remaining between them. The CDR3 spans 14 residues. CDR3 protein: CASSIAGTLYEQFF. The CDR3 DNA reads TGTGCCAGTAGTATTGCTGGAACTCTCTATGAGCAGTTCTTC. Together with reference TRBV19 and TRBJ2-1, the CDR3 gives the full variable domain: DGGITQSPKYLFRKEGQNVTLSCEQNLNHDAMYWYRQDPGQGLRLIYYSQIVNDFQKGDIAEGYSVSREKKESFPLTVTSAQKNPTAFYLCASSIAGTLYEQFFGPGTRLTVL.

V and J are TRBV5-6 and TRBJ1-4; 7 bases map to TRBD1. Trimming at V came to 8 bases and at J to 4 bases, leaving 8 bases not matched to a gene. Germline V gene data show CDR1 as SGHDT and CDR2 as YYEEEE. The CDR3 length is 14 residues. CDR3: CASTTGTVNEKLFF. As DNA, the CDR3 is TGTGCCAGTACGACAGGGACAGTTAATGAAAAACTGTTTTTT.

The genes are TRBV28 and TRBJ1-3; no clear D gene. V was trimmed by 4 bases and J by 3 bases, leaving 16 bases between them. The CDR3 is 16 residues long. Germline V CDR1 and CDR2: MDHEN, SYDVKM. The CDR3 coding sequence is TGTGCCAGCAGTTCCGCCGGGCTCCCCGATGGAAACACCATATATTTT. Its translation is CASSSAGLPDGNTIYF.

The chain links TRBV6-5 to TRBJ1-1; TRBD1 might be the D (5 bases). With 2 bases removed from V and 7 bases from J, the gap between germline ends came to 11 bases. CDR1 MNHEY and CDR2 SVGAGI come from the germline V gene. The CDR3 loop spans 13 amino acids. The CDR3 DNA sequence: TGTGCCAGCAGTTACGGTGGGGCCATTGAAGCTTTCTTT. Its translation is CASSYGGAIEAFF.

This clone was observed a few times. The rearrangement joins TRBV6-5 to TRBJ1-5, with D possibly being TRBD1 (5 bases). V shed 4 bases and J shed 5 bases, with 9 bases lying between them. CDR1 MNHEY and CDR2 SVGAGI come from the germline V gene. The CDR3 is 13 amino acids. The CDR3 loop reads CASSWTRDQPQHF. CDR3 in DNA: TGTGCCAGCAGTTGGACACGGGATCAGCCCCAGCATTTT.

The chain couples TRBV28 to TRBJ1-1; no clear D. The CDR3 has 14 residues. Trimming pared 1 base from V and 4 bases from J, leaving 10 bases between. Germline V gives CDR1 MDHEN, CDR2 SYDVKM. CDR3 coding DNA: TGTGCCAGCAGTTTATCGAGGGTGGGCACTGAAGCTTTCTTT. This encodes CASSLSRVGTEAFF.

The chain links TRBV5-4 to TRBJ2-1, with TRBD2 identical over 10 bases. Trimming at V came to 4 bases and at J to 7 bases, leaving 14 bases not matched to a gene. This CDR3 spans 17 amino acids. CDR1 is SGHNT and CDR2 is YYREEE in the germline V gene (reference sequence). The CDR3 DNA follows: TGTGCCAGCAGCCCGGGGGGGCAGCGGGAGGGCCGGAATGAGCAGTTCTTC. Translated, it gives CASSPGGQREGRNEQFF.

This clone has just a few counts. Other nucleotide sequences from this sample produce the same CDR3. CDR3 sequence (DNA): TGTGCCATCAGTGAACAGGGAATGAACACTGAAGCTTTCTTT. This gives the protein CAISEQGMNTEAFF. The genes are TRBV10-3 and TRBJ1-1; perhaps TRBD1 as D (6 bases). The V gene lost 3 bases and the J gene lost 0 bases, with 8 bases spanning the gap. This CDR3 is 14 amino acids long. In germline, CDR1 is ENHRY, CDR2 SYGVKD.

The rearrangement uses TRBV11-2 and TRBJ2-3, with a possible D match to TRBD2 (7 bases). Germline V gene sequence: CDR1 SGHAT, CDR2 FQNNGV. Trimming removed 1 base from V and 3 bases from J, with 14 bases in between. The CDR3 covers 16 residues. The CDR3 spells CASSLAGGHLTDTQYF. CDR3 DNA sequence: TGTGCCAGCAGCTTAGCCGGGGGGCATCTTACAGATACGCAGTATTTT.

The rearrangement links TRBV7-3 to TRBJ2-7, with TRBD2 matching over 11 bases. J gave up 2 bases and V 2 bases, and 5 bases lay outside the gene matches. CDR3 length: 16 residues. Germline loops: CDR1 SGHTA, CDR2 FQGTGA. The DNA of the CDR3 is TGTGCCAGCAGCTTATACGGGACTAGCGGACCCTACGAGCAGTACTTC. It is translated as CASSLYGTSGPYEQYF.

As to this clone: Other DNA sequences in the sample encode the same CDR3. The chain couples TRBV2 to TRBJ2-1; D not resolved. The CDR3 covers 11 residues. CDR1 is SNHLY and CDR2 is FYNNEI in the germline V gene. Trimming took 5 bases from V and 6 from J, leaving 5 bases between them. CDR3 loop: CASSLLNEQFF. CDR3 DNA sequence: TGTGCCAGCAGTCTACTCAATGAGCAGTTCTTC. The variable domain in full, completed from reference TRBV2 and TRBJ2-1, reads EPEVTQTPSHQVTQMGQEVILRCVPISNHLYFYWYRQILGQKVEFLVSFYNNEISEKSEIFDDQFSVERPDGSNFTLKIRSTKLEDSAMYFCASSLLNEQFFGPGTRLTVL.

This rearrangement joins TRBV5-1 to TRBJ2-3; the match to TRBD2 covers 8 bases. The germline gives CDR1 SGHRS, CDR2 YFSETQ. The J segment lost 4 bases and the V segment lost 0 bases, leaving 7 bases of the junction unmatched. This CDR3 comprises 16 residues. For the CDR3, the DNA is TGCGCCAGCAGCTTGGATCCAGCGGGAGTTGCAGATACGCAGTATTTT. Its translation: CASSLDPAGVADTQYF.

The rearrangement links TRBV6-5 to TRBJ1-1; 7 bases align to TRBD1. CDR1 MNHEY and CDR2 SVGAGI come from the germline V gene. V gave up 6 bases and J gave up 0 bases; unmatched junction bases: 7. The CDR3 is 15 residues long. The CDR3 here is CASSRGGQMNTEAFF. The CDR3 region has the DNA TGTGCCAGCAGCCGGGGGGGACAGATGAACACTGAAGCTTTCTTT.

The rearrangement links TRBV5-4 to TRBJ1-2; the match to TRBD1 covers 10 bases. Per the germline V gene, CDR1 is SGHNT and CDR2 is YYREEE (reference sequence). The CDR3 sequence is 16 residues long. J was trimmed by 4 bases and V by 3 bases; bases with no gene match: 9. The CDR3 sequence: CASSSVLDRGTYGYTF. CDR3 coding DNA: TGTGCCAGCAGCTCGGTCCTGGACAGGGGGACCTATGGCTACACCTTC. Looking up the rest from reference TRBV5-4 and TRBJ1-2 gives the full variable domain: ETGVTQSPTHLIKTRGQQVTLRCSSQSGHNTVSWYQQALGQGPQFIFQYYREEENGRGNFPPRFSGLQFPNYSSELNVNALELDDSALYLCASSSVLDRGTYGYTFGSGTRLTVV.

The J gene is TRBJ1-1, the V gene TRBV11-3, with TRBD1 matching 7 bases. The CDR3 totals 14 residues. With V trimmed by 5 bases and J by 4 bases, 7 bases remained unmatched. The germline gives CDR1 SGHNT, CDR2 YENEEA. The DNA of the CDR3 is TGTGCCAGCAGCCAGGGGGGCCTCTCCACTGAAGCTTTCTTT. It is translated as CASSQGGLSTEAFF.